What follows are 24 T cell receptor beta chains derived from one specimen sequenced in a study of CD8+CD57+ T cells in acquired aplastic anemia. The authors sequenced patients whose flow cytometry had shown CD8+CD57+ cell expansion. Genomic DNA provided the template from which TCR beta VDJ and CDR3 profiles were obtained. TCRdb used MiXCR to reprocess the reads, holding one entry per CDR3 protein. The table shows some 200,000 distinct CDR3 sequences, with around 45% occurring only once. The sequenced material came from sorted CD4+, CD8+, or CD8+CD57+ T cells (not recorded which) from PBMCs. The receptors come from a human donor with aplastic anemia.

This clonotype has ten or more counts. Germline and junction disagree at one end, which may indicate a read error. The chain has TRBV12-5 and TRBJ2-1; no definite D call. Germline CDR1 LGHNT, CDR2 FRNRAP. The CDR3 loop spans 11 amino acids. CDR3 nucleotide sequence: TGTGCTAGTGGTTTGGTCAAGTCCTGGCACTTC. Translating gives CASGLVKSWHF.

The DNA for the CDR3 is TGTGCCAGCAGCTCGAGGGCCTACGAGCAGTACTTC. Translated, it gives CASSSRAYEQYF. This chain links TRBV7-9 with TRBJ2-7; D might be TRBD2 (5 bases). The CDR3 covers 12 residues. V lost 4 bases, J lost 2 bases, and 6 bases lay in between. Germline V gives CDR1 SEHNR, CDR2 FQNEAQ (reference sequence). The complete variable domain, with remaining parts taken from reference TRBV7-9 and TRBJ2-7, reads DTGVSQNPRHKITKRGQNVTFRCDPISEHNRLYWYRQTLGQGPEFLTYFQNEAQLEKSRLLSDRFSAERPKGSFSTLEIQRTEQGDSAMYLCASSSRAYEQYFGPGTRLTVT.

A few counts support this clonotype. This sequence joins TRBV18 and TRBJ2-5; no clear D. The CDR3 runs to 14 residues. Germline lookup yields CDR1 KGHSH and CDR2 LQKENI. With 3 bases removed from V and 0 bases from J, the gap between germline ends came to 8 bases. CDR3 sequence reads: CASSPGVNQETQYF. The CDR3 nucleotides are TGTGCCAGCTCACCTGGGGTAAACCAAGAGACCCAGTACTTC.

This chain connects TRBV24-1 to TRBJ2-3; weak D call: TRBD2 (6 bases). V lost 5 bases and J lost 3, with 8 bases in between. Germline V lookup: CDR1 KGHDR, CDR2 SFDVKD. The CDR3 loop spans 13 amino acids. The CDR3 reads CATSGLGTDTQYF. The DNA of the CDR3 is TGTGCCACCAGTGGACTAGGGACAGATACGCAGTATTTT.

This clonotype was counted ten times or more. The chain is built from TRBV20-1 and TRBJ2-3; maybe TRBD1 (5 bases). Trimming took 1 base from V and 3 from J, leaving 8 bases between them. Per germline, CDR1 DFQATT and CDR2 SNEGSKA (reference sequence). This CDR3 has 13 residues. The CDR3 DNA reads as TGCAGTGCTAGAGGGCCAGGGACAGATACGCAGTATTTT. As protein: CSARGPGTDTQYF.

This clonotype has ten or more counts. The chain employs TRBV9 and TRBJ2-5, with D possibly being TRBD1 (6 bases). Trimming took off 4 bases at V and 2 bases at J, with 12 bases between the two ends. The CDR3 covers 14 residues. The germline CDR1 and CDR2 sequences are SGDLS and YYNGEE. The DNA of the CDR3 is TGTGCCAGCAGCAGGACAGCTCGGCAAGAGACCCAGTACTTC. Its protein is CASSRTARQETQYF.

This chain connects TRBV7-6 to TRBJ2-1, with 8 nucleotides matching TRBD2. From germline, CDR1 is SGHVS and CDR2 FNYEAQ. The CDR3 runs 16 residues. Trimming cost V 6 bases and J 0 bases; bases outside gene matches: 7. CDR3 in amino acids: CASRRSGAHSYNEQFF. The CDR3 DNA is TGTGCCAGCAGACGTAGCGGGGCCCACTCCTACAATGAGCAGTTCTTC.

The V call is TRBV29-1, the J call TRBJ2-5, with a tentative D call TRBD2 (7 bases). The CDR3 covers 14 residues. V lost 3 bases and J 1 base, leaving 12 bases between the germline ends. Germline V gene lookup returns CDR1 SQVTM and CDR2 ANQGSEA. The CDR3 here is CSVDAGASQETQYF. The DNA of the CDR3 is TGCAGCGTTGACGCGGGGGCAAGCCAAGAGACCCAGTACTTC.

The V call is TRBV2, the J call TRBJ2-1, with TRBD2 identical over 9 bases. CDR3 size: 15 residues. Germline assignment: CDR1 SNHLY and CDR2 FYNNEI. Trimming cost V 3 bases and J 5 bases; bases outside gene matches: 5. CDR3 bases: TGTGCCAGCAGTGATTGGGTAGCGGGGGACAATGAGCAGTTCTTC. This codes for CASSDWVAGDNEQFF.

V is TRBV10-3 and J is TRBJ1-1; 7 nucleotides align to TRBD1. V dropped 2 bases and J dropped 0; count of bases not matched to a gene: 3. CDR3 length: 15 amino acids. Germline values: CDR1 ENHRY, CDR2 SYGVKD. The CDR3 loop reads CAISEMTGMNTEAFF. The CDR3, as DNA: TGTGCCATCAGTGAGATGACAGGGATGAACACTGAAGCTTTCTTT.

Many counts were recorded for this clonotype. The chain recombines TRBV5-1 with TRBJ2-3; D possibly corresponds to TRBD2 (6 bases). Germline-derived CDR1 and CDR2 are SGHRS and YFSETQ. The CDR3 is 16 amino acids. Trimming stripped 0 bases from V and 5 bases from J, with 16 bases between. The CDR3 DNA reads as TGCGCCAGCAGCTTGGACGGGAGTAGGGTCGGAGATACGCAGTATTTT. Translated: CASSLDGSRVGDTQYF.

In the case of this clonotype: One base away lies a much larger clone, so this may be a sequencing read error. V and J are TRBV20-1 and TRBJ1-1, with D possibly TRBD1 on 6 matching bases. CDR3 length equals 14 residues. Trimming cost V 1 base and J 1 base, with 10 bases left between them. CDR1 is DFQATT, CDR2 SNEGSKA, per germline (reference sequence). The CDR3, as DNA: TGCAGTGCTAGAGTCGGGGGGCCGAACACTGAAGCTTTCTTT. Residues: CSARVGGPNTEAFF.

This clonotype has at least ten counts. The chain carries TRBV29-1 and TRBJ2-1; D unclear. The V and J ends lost 8 bases and 5 bases respectively, with 10 bases between them. Germline lookup yields CDR1 SQVTM and CDR2 ANQGSEA. CDR3 length: 11 residues. DNA for the CDR3: TGCAGCTGGTCATTCCACAATGAGCAGTTCTTC. It codes for CSWSFHNEQFF.

The J gene is TRBJ2-3, the V gene TRBV12-3 or TRBV12-4; TRBD2 matches 15 bases. V was pared by 6 bases and J by 1 base, with 8 bases of the junction left unmatched. This CDR3 region has 18 residues. CDR3 protein: CASSRGTSGGMGTDTQYF. For the CDR3, the DNA is TGTGCCAGCAGCCGAGGGACTAGCGGGGGGATGGGCACAGATACGCAGTATTTT.

The V and J genes are TRBV7-4 and TRBJ2-7; D is undetermined. Germline V gene sequence: CDR1 SGHVT, CDR2 SQSDAQ. Trimming shortened V by 1 base and J by 0 bases, and 10 bases separated the two germline ends. This CDR3 region has 15 residues. CDR3: CASSLEEWSSYEQYF. In nucleotides, the CDR3 is TGTGCCAGCAGCTTAGAGGAGTGGTCCTCCTACGAGCAGTACTTC. The variable domain in full, with the rest retrieved from reference TRBV7-4 and TRBJ2-7, is GAGVSQSPRYKVAKRGRDVALRCDSISGHVTLYWYRQTLGQGSEVLTYSQSDAQRDKSGRPSGRFSAERPERSVSTLKIQRTEQGDSAVYLCASSLEEWSSYEQYFGPGTRLTVT.

The chain recombines TRBV20-1 with TRBJ1-1, with a weak D call TRBD1 (5 bases). Germline V gives CDR1 DFQATT, CDR2 SNEGSKA (reference sequence). The CDR3 extends over 10 amino acids. V was shortened by 4 bases and J by 8 bases, with 8 bases between the two germline ends. CDR3 DNA: TGCAGTGCTATTAGGACAGAAGCTTTCTTT. Protein: CSAIRTEAFF.

This clonotype was detected ten times or more. Germline is not matched at one junction end, which may reflect a read error. V usage is TRBV7-4 and J usage is TRBJ2-1, with TRBD2 matching 7 bases. There are 15 residues in the CDR3. Per the germline V gene, CDR1 is SGHVT and CDR2 is SQSDAQ. CDR3: CASSVALAARDEQFF. DNA of the CDR3: TGTGCCAGCAGCGTAGCCCTAGCGGCCAGGGATGAGCAGTTCTTC. The entire variable domain, with the rest obtained from reference TRBV7-4 and TRBJ2-1, is as follows: GAGVSQSPRYKVAKRGRDVALRCDSISGHVTLYWYRQTLGQGSEVLTYSQSDAQRDKSGRPSGRFSAERPERSVSTLKIQRTEQGDSAVYLCASSVALAARDEQFFGPGTRLTVL.

The chain recombines TRBV3-1 with TRBJ2-1; the match to TRBD2 covers 9 bases. The CDR3 is 15 amino acids. The germline gives CDR1 LGHDT, CDR2 YNNKEL (reference sequence). The ends lost 4 bases at V and 7 bases at J; junction bases unmatched: 8. Here the CDR3 DNA reads TGTGCCAGCAGCCGGGGACTAGCTCTTACGAATGAGCAGTTCTTC. It codes for CASSRGLALTNEQFF.

This clonotype was recorded many times. This sequence joins TRBV5-4 and TRBJ2-5, with TRBD1 identical over 8 bases. V trimming: 0 bases; J trimming: 3 bases; junction bases outside the gene matches: 1. This CDR3 has 14 amino acids. CDR1 is SGHNT and CDR2 is YYREEE in the germline V gene (reference sequence). CDR3 loop: CASSLAGGEETQYF. The CDR3 DNA sequence: TGTGCCAGCAGCTTGGCAGGGGGCGAAGAGACCCAGTACTTC.

Many counts were recorded for this clonotype. The chain carries TRBV7-2 and TRBJ2-2; D gene uncertain. Trimming removed 3 bases at V and 5 bases at J, with 7 bases between. This CDR3 comprises 13 residues. Germline CDR1 and CDR2: SGHTA and FQGNSA. The CDR3 loop is CASSFVGTGELFF. The CDR3 DNA is TGTGCCAGCAGCTTTGTAGGGACCGGGGAGCTGTTTTTT.

This clonotype was observed once. The V and J genes are TRBV10-3 and TRBJ2-5; D is perhaps TRBD2 (5 bases). V lost 4 bases, J lost 5 bases, and 14 bases lay in between. Germline values: CDR1 ENHRY, CDR2 SYGVKD. The CDR3 extends over 14 amino acids. The CDR3: CAISGWSGGETQYF. CDR3 coding DNA: TGTGCCATCAGTGGTTGGAGCGGCGGTGAGACCCAGTACTTC.

Concerning this clonotype itself: A much more abundant neighbour one base away suggests this may be a read error. The gene calls are TRBV12-5 and TRBJ2-7; the D gene is possibly TRBD1 (6 bases). Germline V CDR1 and CDR2: LGHNT, FRNRAP. The CDR3 runs 17 residues. Here the CDR3 reads CASGGGNGTPLSYDQYF. In DNA, the CDR3 is TGTGCTAGTGGAGGGGGTAACGGGACACCGCTATCCTACGATCAGTACTTC.

The sample holds a few counts of this clonotype. The rearrangement uses TRBV5-1 and TRBJ1-2, with TRBD1 identical over 10 bases. V was pared by 0 bases and J by 8 bases, with 7 bases of the junction left unmatched. The CDR3 runs to 15 residues. Per the germline V gene, CDR1 is SGHRS and CDR2 is YFSETQ. The CDR3 region has the DNA TGCGCCAGCAGCTTGGAAGGACAGGGGGGTCGGGGCTACACCTTC. Protein product: CASSLEGQGGRGYTF.

The chain combines TRBV20-1 with TRBJ1-2; D remains ambiguous. The V end was cut by 6 bases, the J end by 0 bases, with 11 bases between. The germline gives CDR1 DFQATT, CDR2 SNEGSKA (reference sequence). The CDR3 has 13 residues. The CDR3: CSAIEGANYGYTF. CDR3 bases: TGCAGTGCCATCGAGGGAGCTAACTATGGCTACACCTTC.